This T cell receptor (beta chain) was found in a study of blood T cell repertoires in COVID-19. Study at large: Samples representing acute and convalescent COVID-19 were sourced from the United States, Italy and Spain.

V was clipped by 3 bases and J by 0 bases, with 16 bases between them. CDR3 size: 17 residues. Germline CDR1 and CDR2: SGHRS and YFSETQ. Per the authors' pipeline: Reference gene primer amplification in the assay estimated nucleated cell counts. Profiling relied on immunoSEQ multiplex PCR, and the TCRdb table lists in-frame clones only, not all of them. V, J and clone size were drawn from that table, and D and trimming were deduced from the DNA. Of 440,000 or so clones in the sample, about 89% were seen once. One Seattle source followed patients from active infection through their disease course. This chain links TRBV5-1 with TRBJ1-5, with D maybe TRBD1 (5 bases). The clonotype originates from a woman in her thirties or forties with COVID-19, enrolled during active disease. The sequencing input was peripheral blood. CDR3 DNA: TGCGCCAGCAGCTGGGAGGGGACCAAATATAGCAATCAGCCCCAGCATTTT. Residues: CASSWEGTKYSNQPQHF. Complete variable domain (other parts from reference TRBV5-1 and TRBJ1-5): KAGVTQTPRYLIKTRGQQVTLSCSPISGHRSVSWYQQTPGQGLQFLFEYFSETQRNKGNFPGRFSGRQFSNSRSEMNVSTLELGDSALYLCASSWEGTKYSNQPQHFGDGTRLSIL.